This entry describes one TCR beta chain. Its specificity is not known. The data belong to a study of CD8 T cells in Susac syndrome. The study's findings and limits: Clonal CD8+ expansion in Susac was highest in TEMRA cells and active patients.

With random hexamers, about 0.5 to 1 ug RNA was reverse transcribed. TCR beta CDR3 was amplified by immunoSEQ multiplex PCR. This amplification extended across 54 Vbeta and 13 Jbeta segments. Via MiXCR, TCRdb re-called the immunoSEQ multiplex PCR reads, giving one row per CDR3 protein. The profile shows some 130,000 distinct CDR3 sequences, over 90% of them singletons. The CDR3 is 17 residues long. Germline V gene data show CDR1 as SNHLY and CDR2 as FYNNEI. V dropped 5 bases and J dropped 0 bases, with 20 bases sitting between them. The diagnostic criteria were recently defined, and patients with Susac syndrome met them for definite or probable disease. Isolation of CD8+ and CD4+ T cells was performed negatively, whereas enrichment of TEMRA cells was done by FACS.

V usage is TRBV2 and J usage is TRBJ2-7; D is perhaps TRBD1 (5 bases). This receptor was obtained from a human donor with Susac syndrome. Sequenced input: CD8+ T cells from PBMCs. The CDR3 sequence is CASSRPPPDSYSYEQYF. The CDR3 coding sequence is TGTGCCAGCAGTAGACCCCCCCCTGACAGCTACTCCTACGAGCAGTACTTC.